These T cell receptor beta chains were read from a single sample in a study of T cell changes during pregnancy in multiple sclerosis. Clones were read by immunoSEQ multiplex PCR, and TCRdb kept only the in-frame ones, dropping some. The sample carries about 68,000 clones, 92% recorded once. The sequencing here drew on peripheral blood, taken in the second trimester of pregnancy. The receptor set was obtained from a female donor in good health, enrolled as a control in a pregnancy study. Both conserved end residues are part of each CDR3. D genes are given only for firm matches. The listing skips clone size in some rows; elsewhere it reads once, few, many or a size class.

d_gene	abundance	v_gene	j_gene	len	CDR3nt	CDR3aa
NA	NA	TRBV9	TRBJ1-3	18	TGTGCCAGCAGCGTCGGGGCAGGGGCACTTAACTCTGGAAACACCATATATTTT	CASSVGAGALNSGNTIYF
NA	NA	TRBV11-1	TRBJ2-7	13	TGTGCCAGCAGCTCGGGTCTCGGCTACGAGCAGTACTTC	CASSSGLGYEQYF
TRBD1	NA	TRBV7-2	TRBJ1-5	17	TGTGCCAGCAGCTTTGGGCCCCCGACAGGGGGCTTACAGCCCCAGCATTTT	CASSFGPPTGGLQPQHF
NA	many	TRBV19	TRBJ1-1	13	TGTGCCAGTAGTATCCCAGGGCCAACTGAAGCTTTCTTT	CASSIPGPTEAFF
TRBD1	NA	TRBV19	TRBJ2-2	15	TGTGCCAGTAGCTCGACAGGGCGACCAACCGGGGAGCTGTTTTTT	CASSSTGRPTGELFF
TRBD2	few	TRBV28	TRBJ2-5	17	TGTGCCAGCAGTTTATGGACTAGCGGGAGGGCCGCGGAGACCCAGTACTTC	CASSLWTSGRAAETQYF
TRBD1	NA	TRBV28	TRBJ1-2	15	TGTGCCAGCAGAGTAGGGGGCCACATCCCCGCGGGCTACACCTTC	CASRVGGHIPAGYTF
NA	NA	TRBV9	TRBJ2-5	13	TGTGCCAGCAGCCCTCGGGAGCAAGAGACCCAGTACTTC	CASSPREQETQYF
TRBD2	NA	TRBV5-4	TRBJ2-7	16	TGTGCCAGCAGCCCCGGGACTAGCGGGGTTCCCTACGAGCAGTACTTC	CASSPGTSGVPYEQYF
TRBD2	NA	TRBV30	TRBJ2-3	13	TGTGCGTGTAGCGGGAGTCGGACAGATACGCAGTATTTT	CACSGSRTDTQYF
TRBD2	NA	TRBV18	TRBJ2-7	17	TGTGCCAGCTCAACCGGGACTAGCGGGAGTAGCCCCTACGAGCAGTACTTC	CASSTGTSGSSPYEQYF
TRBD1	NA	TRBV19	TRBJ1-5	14	TGTGCCAGTAGGGGGACAGGGAACAATCAGCCCCAGCATTTT	CASRGTGNNQPQHF
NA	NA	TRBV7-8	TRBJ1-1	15	TGTGCCAGCAGATATTACGGTCCCCAACAGTCTGAAGCTTTCTTT	CASRYYGPQQSEAFF
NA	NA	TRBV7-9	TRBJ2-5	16	TGTGCCAGCAGCTTAAAAGGCATCGGGGTCGGGGAGACCCAGTACTTC	CASSLKGIGVGETQYF
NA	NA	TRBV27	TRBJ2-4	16	TGTGCCAGCAGTCCCCGACTCGACCCCTATAAAAACATTCAGTACTTC	CASSPRLDPYKNIQYF
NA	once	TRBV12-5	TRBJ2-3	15	TGTGCTAGTGGTGGGCCGACACTCAGGCAGGATACGCAGTATTTT	CASGGPTLRQDTQYF
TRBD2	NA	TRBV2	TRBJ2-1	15	TGTGCCAGCCGGGCCCCTAGCGGGAGTCTTGATGAGCAGTTCTTC	CASRAPSGSLDEQFF
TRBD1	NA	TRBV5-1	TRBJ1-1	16	TGCGCCAGCAGCTGGACAGGTGATGGCATGAACACTGAAGCTTTCTTT	CASSWTGDGMNTEAFF
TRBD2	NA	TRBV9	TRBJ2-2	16	TGTGCCAGCAGCGTAGACAGCGGGGCATACACCGGGGAGCTGTTTTTT	CASSVDSGAYTGELFF
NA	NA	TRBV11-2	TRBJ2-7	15	TGTGCCAGCAGCTTAAGGGGGTCAAACGAGTTCGAGCAGTACTTC	CASSLRGSNEFEQYF
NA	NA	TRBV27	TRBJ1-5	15	TGTGCCAGCAGTTTCACACGAGGAGGGGATCAGCCCCAGCATTTT	CASSFTRGGDQPQHF
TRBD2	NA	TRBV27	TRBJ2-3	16	TGTGCCAGCAGTTTAGTACTAGCGGGAGGGCCGTATACGCAGTATTTT	CASSLVLAGGPYTQYF
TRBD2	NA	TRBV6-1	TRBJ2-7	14	TGTGCCACCAGGACTAGCGGAGGCCCTCGCGAGCAGTACTTC	CATRTSGGPREQYF
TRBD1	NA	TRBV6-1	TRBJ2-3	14	TGTGCCAGCAGTGAATCAGGGGGCGCAGATACGCAGTATTTT	CASSESGGADTQYF
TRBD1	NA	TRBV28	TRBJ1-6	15	TGTGCCAGCTACGACAGGGGAACCTATAATTCACCCCTCCACTTT	CASYDRGTYNSPLHF
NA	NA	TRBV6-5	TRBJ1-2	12	TGTGCCAGCAGTGAGGGTGGCTATGGCTACACCTTC	CASSEGGYGYTF
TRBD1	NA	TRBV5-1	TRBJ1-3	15	TGCGCCAGCAGCAACGGGACAGGGTCTGGAAACACCATATATTTT	CASSNGTGSGNTIYF
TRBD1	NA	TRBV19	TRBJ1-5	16	TGTGCCAGTAGTTCGCCGGGACAGGGGGGCAATCAGCCCCAGCATTTT	CASSSPGQGGNQPQHF
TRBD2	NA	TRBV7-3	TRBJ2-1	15	TGTGCCAGCAGCCCAGCGGGAGAAGGGGGGTATGAGCAGTTCTTC	CASSPAGEGGYEQFF
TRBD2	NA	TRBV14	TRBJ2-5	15	TGTGCCAGCAGCCAACGGTGGAGCGGGAGGGCGACCCAGTACTTC	CASSQRWSGRATQYF
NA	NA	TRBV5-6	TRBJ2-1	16	TGTGCCAGCAGCTTGGGTTATCGGGAGCTGAAGAATGAGCAGTTCTTC	CASSLGYRELKNEQFF
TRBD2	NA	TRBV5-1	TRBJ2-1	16	TGCGCCAGCAGCCCGGGACTAGCGGGTAGGAAGGATGAGCAGTTCTTC	CASSPGLAGRKDEQFF
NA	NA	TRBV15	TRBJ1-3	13	TGTGCCACCAGCAGAGATCGAGGAGGGGCCATATATTTT	CATSRDRGGAIYF
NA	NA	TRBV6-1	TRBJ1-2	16	TGTGCCAGCAGTGAAATAACAGGACCTTATAACTATGGCTACACCTTC	CASSEITGPYNYGYTF
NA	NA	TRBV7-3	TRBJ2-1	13	TGTGCCAGCAGCCCGCACCTAGAAGGTGAGCAGTTCTTC	CASSPHLEGEQFF
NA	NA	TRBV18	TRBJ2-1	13	TGTGCCAGCTCACCCCCCGCCAGGAATGAGCAGTTCTTC	CASSPPARNEQFF
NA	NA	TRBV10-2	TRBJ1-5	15	TGCGCCAGCAGTTTGACCGGACTCGAGGACTGGCCCCAGCATTTT	CASSLTGLEDWPQHF
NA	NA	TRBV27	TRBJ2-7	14	TGTGCCAGCAGTTCCTATTTACCGTCCTACGAGCAGTACTTC	CASSSYLPSYEQYF
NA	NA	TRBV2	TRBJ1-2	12	TGTGCCAGCAGTGTTAGACTCTATGGCTACACCTTC	CASSVRLYGYTF
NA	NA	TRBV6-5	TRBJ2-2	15	TGTGCCAGCAGACTACAGGGACAGAACACCGGGGAGCTGTTTTTT	CASRLQGQNTGELFF
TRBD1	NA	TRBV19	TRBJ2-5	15	TGTGCCAGTAGTCCCCCCGGGACAGCACAAGAGACCCAGTACTTC	CASSPPGTAQETQYF
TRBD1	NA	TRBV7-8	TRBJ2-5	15	TGTGCCAGCAGCTTTCCGGGACAGGGGCGAGGGACCCAGTACTTC	CASSFPGQGRGTQYF
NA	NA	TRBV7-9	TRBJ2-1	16	TGTGCCAGCAGCCCCCCCGGGCTAGCCGACTACAATGAGCAGTTCTTC	CASSPPGLADYNEQFF
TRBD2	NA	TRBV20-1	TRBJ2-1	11	TGCAGTGCTACGTCGGGAGGTGAGCAGTTCTTC	CSATSGGEQFF
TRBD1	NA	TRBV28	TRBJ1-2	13	TGTGCCAATCAGCCGGGACAGGACCATGGCTACACCTTC	CANQPGQDHGYTF
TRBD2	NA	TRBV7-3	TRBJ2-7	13	TGTGCCAGCAGCTTGGGACTAGCGGGCGAGCAGTACTTC	CASSLGLAGEQYF
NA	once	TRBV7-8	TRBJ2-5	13	TGTGCCAGCAGACGGGACATCCAAGAGACCCAGTACTTC	CASRRDIQETQYF
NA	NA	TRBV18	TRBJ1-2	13	TGTGCCAGCTCACCCCCGTCGCGGAATGGCTACACCTTC	CASSPPSRNGYTF
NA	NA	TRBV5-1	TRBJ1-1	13	TGCGCCAGCAGCTTGGTGGGGAGCACTGAAGCTTTCTTT	CASSLVGSTEAFF
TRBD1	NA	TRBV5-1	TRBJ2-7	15	TGCGCCAGCAGCCCGGGACAGGCAAGCTCCTACGAGCAGTACTTC	CASSPGQASSYEQYF
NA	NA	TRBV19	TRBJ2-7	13	TGTGCCTCCCTTGGCAGGGAACCCTACGAGCAGTACTTC	CASLGREPYEQYF
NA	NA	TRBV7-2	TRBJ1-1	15	TGTGCCAGCAGCTTATCGTCAGGGGCGAACACTGAAGCTTTCTTT	CASSLSSGANTEAFF
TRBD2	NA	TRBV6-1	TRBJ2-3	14	TGTGCCAGCACTCCTAGCGGGGGCACAGATACGCAGTATTTT	CASTPSGGTDTQYF
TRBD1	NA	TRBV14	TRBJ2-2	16	TGTGCCAGCAGCGGACTTCGGGACAGCCTCACCGGGGAGCTGTTTTTT	CASSGLRDSLTGELFF
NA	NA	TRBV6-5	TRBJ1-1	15	TGTGCCAGCCCAAAAAACAGGGATAGGAACACTGAAGCTTTCTTT	CASPKNRDRNTEAFF